This T cell receptor beta chain was identified during a study of blood T cell repertoires in COVID-19 (dated by TCRdb to about 2020). About the investigation overall: The collaborator samples originated in the United States, Italy and Spain and spanned the acute and convalescent phases of COVID-19. Samples were obtained from the ongoing ImmuneRACE study (first 160 participants) and from about 1,300 subjects provided by 6 global collaborators. Where HLA class I and class II types were available, the types were taken from metadata supplied by the sample provider, not from assay-based typing. The repertoires were made available in a free public database intended to serve as a resource for research on the immune response to SARS-CoV-2. The dataset comprised deeply sampled blood TCRbeta repertoires from subjects exposed to, actively infected with, or recovered from COVID-19. The material from the prospective study consisted of cDNA or gDNA derived from T cells, B-cell-depleted T cells, or PBMCs. A de-identified subject ID, COVID-19 status, age in years and sex were almost always included in the sample metadata.

Results the study describes overall, beyond this receptor: How much clinical and demographic metadata was included differed by source and by participant, and the metadata was provided uncurated.

In regard to this clone: Its antigen is currently not known. Base qualities are not provided; no much larger clone lies one nucleotide away.

TCRbeta CDR3 regions were amplified from genomic DNA using the immunoSEQ Assay, a bias-controlled multiplex PCR. The authors processed their data as follows. Within the assay, amplification of reference gene primers was used to estimate how many nucleated cells each sample contained. To quantify the absolute abundance of each unique TCRbeta CDR3 rearrangement, sequence reads were collapsed and filtered. Productive Simpson clonality was computed per sample as the square root of Simpson's diversity index over productive rearrangements. The immuneACCESS repertoire file appears here via TCRdb, limited to in-frame rearrangements. These files lack a portion of the clones; in checked studies, under half of the deficit traces to unresolved V genes, and the cause of the others is not known. That table gives V, J and clone size, and the DNA gave D and trimming. The sample contains about 310,000 clones, around 90% of them found a single time. The biggest ten clones account for around 0.98% of the sample.

In Seattle, one collaborating source enrolled patients while the infection was active and tracked those patients longitudinally over the course of disease. Collaborating institutions collected whole blood in K2EDTA tubes following their own protocols. For TCRbeta analysis, collaborator samples were shipped as frozen whole blood, as isolated PBMCs, or as DNA extracted from either sample type. The CDR3 measures 14 amino acids from cysteine to phenylalanine. CDR3 DNA only is kept here, 42 bases in frame from base 1. V ends up 1 base short and J 3 bases short, with an unmatched junction base count of 1. CDR1 is given as MNHNY and CDR2 as SVGAGI, both from the germline V gene (reference sequence).

The chain was built from TRBV6-6 and TRBJ2-7; 9 bases in the middle match TRBD2. This TCR derives from a woman in her thirties or forties with COVID-19, enrolled during active disease. The sample comprised peripheral blood. The sequenced DNA: TGTGCCAGCAGTTACTTGCGGGGGGGCTACGAGCAGTACTTC. It translates as CASSYLRGGYEQYF.